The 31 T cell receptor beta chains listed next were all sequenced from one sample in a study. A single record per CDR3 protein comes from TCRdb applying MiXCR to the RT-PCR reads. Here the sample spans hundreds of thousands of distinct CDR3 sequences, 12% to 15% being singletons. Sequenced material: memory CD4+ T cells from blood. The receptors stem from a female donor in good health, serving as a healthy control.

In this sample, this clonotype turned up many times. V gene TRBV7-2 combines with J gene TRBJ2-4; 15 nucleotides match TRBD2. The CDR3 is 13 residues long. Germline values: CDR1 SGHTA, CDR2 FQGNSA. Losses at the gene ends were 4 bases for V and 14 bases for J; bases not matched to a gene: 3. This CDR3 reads CASSSGTSGRKYF. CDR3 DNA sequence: TGTGCCAGCAGCTCCGGGACTAGCGGGAGGAAGTACTTC.

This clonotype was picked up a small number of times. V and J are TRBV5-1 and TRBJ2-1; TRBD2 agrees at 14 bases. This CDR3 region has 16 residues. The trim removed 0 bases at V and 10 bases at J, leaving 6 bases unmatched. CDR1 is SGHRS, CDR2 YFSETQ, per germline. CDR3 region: CASSLGGTSGRPEQFF. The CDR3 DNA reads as TGCGCCAGCAGCTTGGGCGGGACTAGCGGGAGACCCGAGCAGTTCTTC.

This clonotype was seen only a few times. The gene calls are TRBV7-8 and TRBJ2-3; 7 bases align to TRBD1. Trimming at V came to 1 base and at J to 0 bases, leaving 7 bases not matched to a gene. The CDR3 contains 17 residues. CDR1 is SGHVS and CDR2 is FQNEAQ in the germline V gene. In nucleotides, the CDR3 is TGTGCCAGCAGCTTAGGGCTGGACAGGTCTAGCACAGATACGCAGTATTTT. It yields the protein CASSLGLDRSSTDTQYF.

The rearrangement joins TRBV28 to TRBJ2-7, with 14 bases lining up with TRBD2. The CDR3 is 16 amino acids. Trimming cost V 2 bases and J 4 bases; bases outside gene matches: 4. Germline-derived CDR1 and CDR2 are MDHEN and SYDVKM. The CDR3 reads CASSLSGTSGSYEQYF. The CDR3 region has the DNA TGTGCCAGCAGTTTAAGTGGGACTAGCGGGAGTTACGAGCAGTACTTC.

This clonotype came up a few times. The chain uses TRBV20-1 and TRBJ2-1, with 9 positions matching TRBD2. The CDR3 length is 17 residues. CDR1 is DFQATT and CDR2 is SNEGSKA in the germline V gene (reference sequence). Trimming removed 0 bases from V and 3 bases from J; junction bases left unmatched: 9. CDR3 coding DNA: TGCAGTGCTAGAGAAGCGGCTAGCGGGGTTAACTACAATGAGCAGTTCTTC. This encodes CSAREAASGVNYNEQFF.

The CDR3 nucleotides read TGTGCCAGCAGAATCTCCAGGGCGTACAATGAGCAGTTCTTC. Its protein is CASRISRAYNEQFF. The V and J genes are TRBV12-3 or TRBV12-4 and TRBJ2-1, with D maybe TRBD1 (5 bases). The V end lost 6 bases, the J end lost 4 bases, and 13 bases lay between the germline ends. CDR3 size: 14 residues.

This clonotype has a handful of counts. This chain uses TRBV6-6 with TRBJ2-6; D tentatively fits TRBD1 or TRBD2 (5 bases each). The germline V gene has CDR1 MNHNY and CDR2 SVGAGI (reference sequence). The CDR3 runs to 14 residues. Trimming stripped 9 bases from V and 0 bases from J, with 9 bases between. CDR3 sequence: CASGGNSGANVLTF. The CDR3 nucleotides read TGTGCCAGTGGGGGTAACTCTGGGGCCAACGTCCTGACTTTC.

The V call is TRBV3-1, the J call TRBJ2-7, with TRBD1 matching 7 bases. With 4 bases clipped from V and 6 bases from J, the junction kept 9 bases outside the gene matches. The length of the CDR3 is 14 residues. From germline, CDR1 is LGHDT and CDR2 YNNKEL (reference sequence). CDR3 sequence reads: CASSPTGIRSEQYF. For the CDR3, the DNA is TGTGCCAGCAGCCCGACAGGGATTCGTAGCGAGCAGTACTTC.

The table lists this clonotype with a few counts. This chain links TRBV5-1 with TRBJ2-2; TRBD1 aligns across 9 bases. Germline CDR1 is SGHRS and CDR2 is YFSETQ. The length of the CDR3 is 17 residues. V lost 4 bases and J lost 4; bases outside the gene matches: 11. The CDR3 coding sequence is TGCGCCAGCAGCGAGGCCCCCGGGACAGGGCGCACCGGGGAGCTGTTTTTT. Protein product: CASSEAPGTGRTGELFF.

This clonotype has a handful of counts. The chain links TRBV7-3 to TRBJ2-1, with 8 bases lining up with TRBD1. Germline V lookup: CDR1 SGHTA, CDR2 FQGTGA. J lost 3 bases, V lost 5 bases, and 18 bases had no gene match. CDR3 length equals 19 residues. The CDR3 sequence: CASSRLGQGGIALYNEQFF. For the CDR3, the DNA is TGTGCCAGCAGCCGACTAGGACAGGGCGGTATAGCTCTCTACAATGAGCAGTTCTTC.

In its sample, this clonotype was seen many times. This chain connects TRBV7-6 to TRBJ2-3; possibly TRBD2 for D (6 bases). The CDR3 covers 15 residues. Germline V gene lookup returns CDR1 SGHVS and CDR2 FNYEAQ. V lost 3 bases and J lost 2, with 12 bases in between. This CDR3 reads CASSFYGGNTDTQYF. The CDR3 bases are TGTGCCAGCAGCTTCTACGGCGGGAACACAGATACGCAGTATTTT.

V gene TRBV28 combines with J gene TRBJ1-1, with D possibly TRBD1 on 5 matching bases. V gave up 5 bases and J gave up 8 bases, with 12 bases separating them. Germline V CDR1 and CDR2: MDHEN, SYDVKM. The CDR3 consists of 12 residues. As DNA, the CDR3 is TGTGCCAGCAGTGGGACCGCCCGAGAAGCTTTCTTT. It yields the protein CASSGTAREAFF.

The CDR3 reads CATSRDRPFGRGNQPQHF. The CDR3 region has the DNA TGTGCCACCAGCAGAGATCGGCCCTTTGGTCGGGGCAATCAGCCCCAGCATTTT. The chain recombines TRBV15 with TRBJ1-5; unclear D gene. Germline V gene sequence: CDR1 LNHNV, CDR2 YYDKDF (reference sequence). CDR3 size: 18 residues. Trimming took 0 bases from V and 2 from J, leaving 17 bases between them.

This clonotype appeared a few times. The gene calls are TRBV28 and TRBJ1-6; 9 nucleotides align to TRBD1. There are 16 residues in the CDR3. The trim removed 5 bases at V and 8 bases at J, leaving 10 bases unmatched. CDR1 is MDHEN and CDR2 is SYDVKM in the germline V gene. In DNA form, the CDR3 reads TGTGCCAGCAGTGAGACAGGGGGTTCGAGGCATTCACCCCTCCACTTT. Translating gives CASSETGGSRHSPLHF.

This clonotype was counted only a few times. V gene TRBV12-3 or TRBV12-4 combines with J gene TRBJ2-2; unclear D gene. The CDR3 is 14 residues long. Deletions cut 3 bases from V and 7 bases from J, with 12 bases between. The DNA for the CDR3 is TGTGCCAGCAGTTTGGCCCGAAGTATCGGGGAGCTGTTTTTT. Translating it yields CASSLARSIGELFF.

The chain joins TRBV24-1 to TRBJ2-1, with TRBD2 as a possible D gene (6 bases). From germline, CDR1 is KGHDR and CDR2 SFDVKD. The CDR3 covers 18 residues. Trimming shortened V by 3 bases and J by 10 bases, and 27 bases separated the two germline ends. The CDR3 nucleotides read TGTGCCACCAGTGATCCAGGAGAAGGAGACACCTTTGGAGGGGAGCAGTTCTTC. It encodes CATSDPGEGDTFGGEQFF.

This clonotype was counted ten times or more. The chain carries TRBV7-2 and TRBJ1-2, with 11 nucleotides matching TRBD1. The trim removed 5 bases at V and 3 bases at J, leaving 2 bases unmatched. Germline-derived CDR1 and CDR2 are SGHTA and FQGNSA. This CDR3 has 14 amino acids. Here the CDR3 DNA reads TGTGCCAGCAGCGTGGGACAGGGGGACTATGGCTACACCTTC. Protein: CASSVGQGDYGYTF.

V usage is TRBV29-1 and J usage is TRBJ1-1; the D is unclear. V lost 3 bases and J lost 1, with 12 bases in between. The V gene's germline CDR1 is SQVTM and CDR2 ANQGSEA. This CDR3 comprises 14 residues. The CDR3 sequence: CSVEGGSGNTEAFF. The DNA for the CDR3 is TGCAGCGTTGAGGGCGGGTCAGGGAACACTGAAGCTTTCTTT.

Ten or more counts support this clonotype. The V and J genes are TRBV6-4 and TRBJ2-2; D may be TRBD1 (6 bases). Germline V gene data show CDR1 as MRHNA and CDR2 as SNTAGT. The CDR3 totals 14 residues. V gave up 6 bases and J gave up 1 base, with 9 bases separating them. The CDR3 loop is CASRGGRNTGELFF. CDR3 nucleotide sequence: TGTGCCAGCAGAGGGGGTCGGAACACCGGGGAGCTGTTTTTT.

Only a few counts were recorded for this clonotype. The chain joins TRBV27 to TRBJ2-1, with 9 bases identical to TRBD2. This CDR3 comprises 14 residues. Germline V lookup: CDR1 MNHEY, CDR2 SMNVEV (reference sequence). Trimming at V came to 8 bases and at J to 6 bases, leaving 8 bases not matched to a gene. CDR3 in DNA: TGTGCCAGCTCAGCGACTAGCGGAAGCAATGAGCAGTTCTTC. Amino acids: CASSATSGSNEQFF.

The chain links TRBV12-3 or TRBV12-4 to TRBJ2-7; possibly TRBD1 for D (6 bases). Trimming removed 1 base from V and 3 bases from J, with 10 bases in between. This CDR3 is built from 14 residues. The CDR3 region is CASSLDRVYYEQYF. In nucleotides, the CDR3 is TGTGCCAGCAGTTTAGACAGGGTTTACTACGAGCAGTACTTC.

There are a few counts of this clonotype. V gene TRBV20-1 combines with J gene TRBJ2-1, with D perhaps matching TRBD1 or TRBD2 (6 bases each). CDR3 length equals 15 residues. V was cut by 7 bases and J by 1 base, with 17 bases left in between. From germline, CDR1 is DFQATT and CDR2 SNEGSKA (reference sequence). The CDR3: CSGRRGVRSYNEQFF. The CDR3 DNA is TGCAGTGGAAGAAGGGGGGTGAGATCCTACAATGAGCAGTTCTTC.

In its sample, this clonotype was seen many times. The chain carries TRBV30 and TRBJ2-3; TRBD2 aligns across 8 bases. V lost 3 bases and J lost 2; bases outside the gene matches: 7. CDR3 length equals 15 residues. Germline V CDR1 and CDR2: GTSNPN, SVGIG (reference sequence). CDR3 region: CAWSSGLGDTDTQYF. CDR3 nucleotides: TGTGCCTGGAGCTCGGGACTAGGCGACACAGATACGCAGTATTTT.

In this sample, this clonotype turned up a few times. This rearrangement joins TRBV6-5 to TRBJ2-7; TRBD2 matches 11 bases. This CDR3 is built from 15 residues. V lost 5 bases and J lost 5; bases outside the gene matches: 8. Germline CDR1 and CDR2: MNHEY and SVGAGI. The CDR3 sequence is CASSPTSGAYHEQYF. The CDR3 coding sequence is TGTGCCAGCAGTCCGACTAGCGGGGCCTACCACGAGCAGTACTTC.

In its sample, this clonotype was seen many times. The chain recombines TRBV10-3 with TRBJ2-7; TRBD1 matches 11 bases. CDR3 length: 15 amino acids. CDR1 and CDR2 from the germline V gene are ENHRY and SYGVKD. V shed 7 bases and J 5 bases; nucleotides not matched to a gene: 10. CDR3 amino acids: CAINRRTGGPDEQYF. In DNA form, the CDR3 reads TGTGCCATCAATCGACGGACAGGGGGCCCAGACGAGCAGTACTTC.

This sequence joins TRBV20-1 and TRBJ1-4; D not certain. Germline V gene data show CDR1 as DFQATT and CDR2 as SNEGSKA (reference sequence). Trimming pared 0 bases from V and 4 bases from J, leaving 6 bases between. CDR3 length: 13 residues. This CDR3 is CSARDGSNEKLFF. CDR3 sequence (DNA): TGCAGTGCTAGAGATGGAAGTAATGAAAAACTGTTTTTT.

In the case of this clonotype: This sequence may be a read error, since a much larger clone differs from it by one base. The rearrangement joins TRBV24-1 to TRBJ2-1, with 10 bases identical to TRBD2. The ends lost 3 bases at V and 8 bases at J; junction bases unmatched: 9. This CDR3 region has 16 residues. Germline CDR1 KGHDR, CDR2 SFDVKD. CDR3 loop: CATSDPELAGTDEQFF. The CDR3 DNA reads TGTGCCACCAGTGATCCCGAACTAGCGGGAACGGATGAGCAGTTCTTC.

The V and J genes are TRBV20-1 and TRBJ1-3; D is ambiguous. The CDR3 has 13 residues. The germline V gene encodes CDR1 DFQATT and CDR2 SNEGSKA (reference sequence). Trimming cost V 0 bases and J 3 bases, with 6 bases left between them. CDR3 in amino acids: CSAREGFGNTIYF. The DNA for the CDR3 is TGCAGTGCTAGAGAGGGATTTGGAAACACCATATATTTT.

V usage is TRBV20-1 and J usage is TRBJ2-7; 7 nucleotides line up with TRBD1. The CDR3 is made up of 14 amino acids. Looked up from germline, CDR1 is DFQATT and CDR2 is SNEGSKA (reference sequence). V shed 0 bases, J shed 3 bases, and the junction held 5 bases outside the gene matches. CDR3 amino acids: CSARDPRQGYEQYF. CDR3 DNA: TGCAGTGCTAGAGATCCAAGACAGGGCTACGAGCAGTACTTC.

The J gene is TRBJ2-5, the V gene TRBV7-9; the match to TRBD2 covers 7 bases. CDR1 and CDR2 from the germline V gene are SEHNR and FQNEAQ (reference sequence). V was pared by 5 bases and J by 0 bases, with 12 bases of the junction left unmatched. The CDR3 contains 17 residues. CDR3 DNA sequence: TGTGCCAGCAGCCAAGATACTGGTAGCGGGTACCAAGAGACCCAGTACTTC. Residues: CASSQDTGSGYQETQYF.

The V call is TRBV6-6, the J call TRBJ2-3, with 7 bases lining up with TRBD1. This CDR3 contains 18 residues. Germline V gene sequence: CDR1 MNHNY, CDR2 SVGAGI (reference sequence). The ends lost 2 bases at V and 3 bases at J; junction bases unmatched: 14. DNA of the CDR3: TGTGCCAGCAGTTACCCGAACCCGACAGGGTTGAGAACAGATACGCAGTATTTT. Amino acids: CASSYPNPTGLRTDTQYF.